The 28 T cell receptor beta chains below were found in one sample sequenced in a study of blood T cell repertoires in COVID-19. Using immunoSEQ multiplex PCR, the repertoire was profiled, and TCRdb retains in-frame clones only, with some absent. The sample consists of hundreds of thousands of clones, 89% of them appearing once. The sample was peripheral blood. The receptors shown here come from a man younger than 30 with COVID-19, enrolled during active disease.

The chain links TRBV5-4 to TRBJ2-6, with TRBD2 matching over 7 bases. This CDR3 contains 15 residues. Trimming at V came to 3 bases and at J to 2 bases, leaving 2 bases not matched to a gene. Germline V gene sequence: CDR1 SGHNT, CDR2 YYREEE (reference sequence). For the CDR3, the DNA is TGTGCCAGCAGCTCCGGACTAGCTGGGGCCAACGTCCTGACTTTC. The encoded protein is CASSSGLAGANVLTF. Looking up the rest from reference TRBV5-4 and TRBJ2-6 gives the full variable domain: ETGVTQSPTHLIKTRGQQVTLRCSSQSGHNTVSWYQQALGQGPQFIFQYYREEENGRGNFPPRFSGLQFPNYSSELNVNALELDDSALYLCASSSGLAGANVLTFGAGSRLTVL.

The chain joins TRBV7-8 to TRBJ2-6; tentative D call: TRBD1 (5 bases). Germline-derived CDR1 and CDR2 are SGHVS and FQNEAQ. V gave up 5 bases and J gave up 4 bases, with 12 bases separating them. This CDR3 is built from 15 residues. The DNA for the CDR3 is TGTGCCAGCAGCATCACCAGGGTCGGGGCCAACGTCCTGACTTTC. Translation: CASSITRVGANVLTF. Supplemented by reference TRBV7-8 and TRBJ2-6, the full variable domain reads GAGVSQSPRYKVAKRGQDVALRCDPISGHVSLFWYQQALGQGPEFLTYFQNEAQLDKSGLPSDRFFAERPEGSVSTLKIQRTQQEDSAVYLCASSITRVGANVLTFGAGSRLTVL.

The CDR3 reads CASSPQPQNSPLHF. CDR3 nucleotide sequence: TGTGCCAGCAGTCCACAACCTCAAAATTCACCCCTCCACTTT. This rearrangement joins TRBV6-5 to TRBJ1-6; D uncertain. V lost 5 bases, J lost 7 bases, and 12 bases lay in between. Germline V gene sequence: CDR1 MNHEY, CDR2 SVGAGI. The CDR3 is made up of 14 amino acids.

The rearrangement links TRBV5-4 to TRBJ1-2; D call uncertain. The CDR3 extends over 12 amino acids. Germline CDR1 and CDR2: SGHNT and YYREEE (reference sequence). V lost 4 bases to trimming and J lost 8 bases, with 12 bases between them. The CDR3 sequence: CASSAGLRGYTF. The CDR3 bases are TGTGCCAGCAGCGCCGGCCTGAGGGGCTACACCTTC.

The CDR3 DNA is TGTGCCAGCAGCTCTACCGGAGGCTCCCCTTTGGTGGGAGAGCAGTACTTC. It codes for CASSSTGGSPLVGEQYF. The rearrangement links TRBV11-2 to TRBJ2-7; TRBD2 might be the D (5 bases). V shed 4 bases and J shed 7 bases, with 26 bases lying between them. CDR3 size: 17 residues. The germline V gene has CDR1 SGHAT and CDR2 FQNNGV.

The chain has TRBV5-6 and TRBJ2-3; D unclear. V was clipped by 4 bases and J by 2 bases, with 5 bases between them. Germline loops: CDR1 SGHDT, CDR2 YYEEEE. CDR3 size: 12 residues. This chain's CDR3 is CASSLNTDTQYF. In nucleotides, the CDR3 is TGTGCCAGCAGCCTAAACACAGATACGCAGTATTTT.

V and J are TRBV3-1 (or the pseudogene TRBV3-2) and TRBJ2-7; D remains unclear. Germline values: CDR1 LGHDT, CDR2 YNNKEL (reference sequence). This CDR3 is 14 amino acids long. The germline V and J ends were trimmed by 5 bases and 7 bases, with 18 bases remaining between them. For the CDR3, the DNA is TGTGCCAGCAGCTATTTGTCGGCGGCTTGGGAGCAGTACTTC. Translating gives CASSYLSAAWEQYF.

This chain uses TRBV25-1 with TRBJ2-2; TRBD2 is a possible D gene (6 bases). Germline V CDR1 and CDR2: MGHDK, SYGVNS. Trimming took off 4 bases at V and 6 bases at J, with 21 bases between the two ends. CDR3 length: 17 residues. CDR3 residues: CASSVIGVAGIAGELFF. The CDR3 nucleotides read TGTGCCAGCAGTGTTATTGGGGTGGCGGGGATCGCCGGGGAGCTGTTTTTT.

The rearrangement joins TRBV5-1 to TRBJ2-2, with 7 positions matching TRBD1. Looked up from germline, CDR1 is SGHRS and CDR2 is YFSETQ. The length of the CDR3 is 14 residues. J was trimmed by 7 bases and V by 4 bases; bases with no gene match: 7. CDR3 loop: CASSSDRADGELFF. The DNA of the CDR3 is TGCGCCAGCAGCAGTGACAGGGCGGACGGGGAGCTGTTTTTT.

The rearrangement joins TRBV5-4 to TRBJ2-2; 11 positions match TRBD2. Trimming removed 0 bases from V and 0 bases from J; junction bases left unmatched: 1. The CDR3 is 17 amino acids. Germline V lookup: CDR1 SGHNT, CDR2 YYREEE (reference sequence). The CDR3 sequence is CASSLGLAGTNTGELFF. The CDR3 bases are TGTGCCAGCAGCTTGGGACTAGCGGGGACGAACACCGGGGAGCTGTTTTTT. The full variable domain, with the rest looked up from reference TRBV5-4 and TRBJ2-2, is ETGVTQSPTHLIKTRGQQVTLRCSSQSGHNTVSWYQQALGQGPQFIFQYYREEENGRGNFPPRFSGLQFPNYSSELNVNALELDDSALYLCASSLGLAGTNTGELFFGEGSRLTVL.

The chain couples TRBV30 to TRBJ2-2; weak D call: TRBD2 (6 bases). Trimming left V 6 bases short and J 0 bases short, with 11 bases between. CDR3 length: 14 amino acids. Looked up from germline, CDR1 is GTSNPN and CDR2 is SVGIG (reference sequence). In DNA, the CDR3 is TGTGCCTGCCCCCGGGACTCGAACACCGGGGAGCTGTTTTTT. Encoded protein: CACPRDSNTGELFF.

The chain combines TRBV12-3 or TRBV12-4 with TRBJ1-5; the D gene is possibly TRBD1 (6 bases). The length of the CDR3 is 12 residues. V shed 5 bases and J shed 10 bases, with 12 bases lying between them. CDR3 amino acids: CASSMGHNPQHF. The CDR3 region has the DNA TGTGCCAGCAGTATGGGACACAACCCCCAGCATTTT.

The CDR3 protein is CASSQLAGGYNEQFF. CDR3 nucleotides: TGTGCCAGCAGCCAACTAGCGGGGGGTTACAATGAGCAGTTCTTC. The gene calls are TRBV6-5 and TRBJ2-1, with 12 positions matching TRBD2. The V and J ends lost 6 bases and 4 bases, in that order; junction bases with no gene match: 4. The CDR3 loop spans 15 amino acids. Germline CDR1 is MNHEY and CDR2 is SVGAGI.

The chain employs TRBV13 and TRBJ1-3; 7 bases map to TRBD1. The V and J ends lost 1 base and 3 bases, in that order; junction bases with no gene match: 6. The CDR3 is 16 amino acids. CDR1 and CDR2 (germline): PRHDT, FYEKMQ (reference sequence). This chain's CDR3 is CASSLVSGTVGNTIYF. The CDR3 bases are TGTGCCAGCAGCTTAGTTTCCGGGACAGTTGGAAACACCATATATTTT.

The chain is built from TRBV6-4 and TRBJ2-7; possibly TRBD2 for D (5 bases). V was clipped by 5 bases and J by 4 bases, with 15 bases between them. CDR3 length equals 14 residues. The germline CDR1 and CDR2 sequences are MRHNA and SNTAGT. The CDR3 DNA reads TGTGCCAGCAGTTCCCGGAGATGGACTTACGAGCAGTACTTC. Amino acid sequence: CASSSRRWTYEQYF.

CDR3 protein: CASSVTYEQYF. CDR3 sequence (DNA): TGTGCCAGCAGCGTTACCTACGAGCAGTACTTC. The genes are TRBV6-4 and TRBJ2-7; D is unclear. Germline values: CDR1 MRHNA, CDR2 SNTAGT. This CDR3 region has 11 residues. Trimming pared 6 bases from V and 2 bases from J, leaving 5 bases between.

The count of this clone is one. The CDR3 loop is CASSFYQGAHYGYTF. CDR3 coding DNA: TGTGCCAGCAGTTTTTACCAGGGGGCCCACTATGGCTACACCTTC. V usage is TRBV27 and J usage is TRBJ1-2; 8 positions agree with TRBD1. The V gene end was trimmed by 3 bases and the J gene end by 3 bases; junction bases not matched to a gene: 6. This CDR3 is 15 amino acids long. Germline CDR1 is MNHEY and CDR2 is SMNVEV (reference sequence).

The sample holds a few counts of this clone. The V gene is TRBV4-1, the J gene TRBJ2-7; 7 bases agree with TRBD2. Germline V CDR1 and CDR2: MGHRA, YSYEKL. This CDR3 contains 16 residues. V shed 1 base and J 3 bases; nucleotides not matched to a gene: 9. For the CDR3, the DNA is TGCGCCAGCAGCCAAGGACCCGAAGGACTAGGCTACGAGCAGTACTTC. Encoded protein: CASSQGPEGLGYEQYF.

CDR3 in amino acids: CASSLGTGTFYEQYF. The CDR3 DNA sequence: TGTGCCAGCAGCCTCGGGACAGGGACGTTCTACGAGCAGTACTTC. The chain links TRBV5-6 to TRBJ2-7; 9 nucleotides line up with TRBD1. Germline V gives CDR1 SGHDT, CDR2 YYEEEE. The V segment lost 4 bases and the J segment 3 bases; nucleotides outside the gene matches: 8. The CDR3 consists of 15 residues.

This chain connects TRBV19 to TRBJ2-2, with 9 bases aligning to TRBD1. Germline assignment: CDR1 LNHDA and CDR2 SQIVND (reference sequence). The length of the CDR3 is 15 residues. V lost 5 bases to trimming and J lost 3 bases; unmatched junction nucleotides: 4. The CDR3 loop reads CASSPQGAYTGELFF. The CDR3 coding sequence is TGTGCCAGTAGTCCACAGGGGGCTTACACCGGGGAGCTGTTTTTT.

This clone was seen a handful of times. The chain carries TRBV5-1 and TRBJ2-7, with 13 bases that match TRBD2. CDR1 is SGHRS and CDR2 is YFSETQ in the germline V gene. There are 16 residues in the CDR3. The ends lost 4 bases at V and 1 base at J; junction bases unmatched: 5. Here the CDR3 reads CASSLGTSGTSYEQYF. CDR3 coding DNA: TGCGCCAGCAGCCTTGGGACTAGCGGGACATCCTACGAGCAGTACTTC.

This rearrangement joins TRBV2 to TRBJ1-4, with a tentative D call TRBD1 (6 bases). Trimming took off 3 bases at V and 5 bases at J, with 16 bases between the two ends. Germline CDR1 is SNHLY and CDR2 is FYNNEI. This CDR3 is built from 16 residues. The chain's CDR3 is CASSESSGGSNEKLFF. In DNA form, the CDR3 reads TGTGCCAGCAGTGAGTCGTCGGGGGGCTCCAATGAAAAACTGTTTTTT.

V is TRBV12-2 and J is TRBJ1-2. TRBV12-2 has pseudogene status. The CDR3 covers 14 residues. In DNA form, the CDR3 reads TGTGCAAGTCGGGGTGGGAGAGCTAACTATGGCTACACCTTC. Encoded protein: CASRGGRANYGYTF.

This clone is a singleton in its sample. J is TRBJ2-1 and V is TRBV4-1; D perhaps matches TRBD2 (5 bases). V dropped 1 base and J dropped 3 bases, with 10 bases sitting between them. The CDR3 spans 15 residues. Germline V lookup: CDR1 MGHRA, CDR2 YSYEKL. For the CDR3, the DNA is TGCGCCAGCAGCCAAGGCAGCGGCGGCTACAATGAGCAGTTCTTC. Translated, it gives CASSQGSGGYNEQFF.

This clone was observed once. This chain joins TRBV5-6 and TRBJ1-1, with 7 bases identical to TRBD1. V trimming: 8 bases; J trimming: 5 bases; junction bases outside the gene matches: 9. Germline CDR1 SGHDT, CDR2 YYEEEE. This CDR3 is built from 13 residues. CDR3 DNA sequence: TGTGCCAGTACAGAGGGGGCGAAAACTGAAGCTTTCTTT. It translates to CASTEGAKTEAFF.

This clone was seen only once. At one boundary the junction diverges from the germline segment, which might be a read error. The V call is TRBV2, the J call TRBJ1-2; D unclear. The germline V gene encodes CDR1 SNHLY and CDR2 FYNNEI. CDR3 length: 13 amino acids. The CDR3 reads CASREGLVGGYTF. DNA for the CDR3: TGTGCCAGCAGGGAAGGCCTTGTCGGGGGCTACACCTTC.

The chain carries TRBV7-9 and TRBJ2-1; D gene unclear. This CDR3 contains 13 residues. The V end lost 3 bases, the J end lost 6 bases, and 9 bases lay between the germline ends. Germline values: CDR1 SEHNR, CDR2 FQNEAQ (reference sequence). The CDR3 loop is CASSFSAGNEQFF. CDR3 bases: TGTGCCAGCAGCTTTTCCGCAGGCAATGAGCAGTTCTTC.

The chain joins TRBV12-3 or TRBV12-4 to TRBJ2-3; no firm D call. The length of the CDR3 is 12 residues. Trimming cost V 3 bases and J 3 bases, with 4 bases left between them. The CDR3 bases are TGTGCCAGCAGTTTCCCAACAGATACGCAGTATTTT. This gives the protein CASSFPTDTQYF.